Listed here are 19 T cell receptor beta chains from one sample, sequenced in a study of blood T cell repertoires in COVID-19 (TCRdb year 2020). Library generation was performed with the immunoSEQ multiplex PCR assay. TCRdb took over this immuneACCESS table, retaining in-frame rearrangements with V and J assigned. Such tables are incomplete; in checked studies, under half of the missing clones stem from an unresolved V gene, and the remainder is unexplained. Within this sample are about 160,000 clones, with about 93% of them counted one time only. The ten largest make up 3.5% to 5% of the sample. Material for sequencing was peripheral blood. These receptors were taken from a woman in her fifties or sixties with acute or convalescent COVID-19.

This chain uses TRBV12-2 with TRBJ1-1. TRBV12-2 is deemed a pseudogene. This CDR3 spans 12 amino acids. The CDR3 coding sequence is TGTGCAAGTCGCCGGGGGGGAACTGAAGCTTTCTTT. Translated: CASRRGGTEAFF.

This chain uses TRBV7-8 with TRBJ1-4; TRBD1 is a possible D gene (6 bases). The CDR3 is made up of 14 amino acids. The V gene's germline CDR1 is SGHVS and CDR2 FQNEAQ. V lost 1 base and J 7 bases, leaving 10 bases between the germline ends. This chain's CDR3 is CASSLGRTVEKLFF. Here the CDR3 DNA reads TGTGCCAGCAGCTTAGGGAGGACAGTTGAAAAACTGTTTTTT. The whole variable domain, remainder taken from reference TRBV7-8 and TRBJ1-4, is GAGVSQSPRYKVAKRGQDVALRCDPISGHVSLFWYQQALGQGPEFLTYFQNEAQLDKSGLPSDRFFAERPEGSVSTLKIQRTQQEDSAVYLCASSLGRTVEKLFFGSGTQLSVL.

CDR3 DNA sequence: TGTGCCAGTAGTAATTCCCCTGGCCAGATCTCCTACAATGAGCAGTTCTTC. It encodes CASSNSPGQISYNEQFF. The chain employs TRBV19 and TRBJ2-1; D is unresolved. Trimming pared 4 bases from V and 0 bases from J, leaving 16 bases between. CDR3 size: 17 residues. Germline V gives CDR1 LNHDA, CDR2 SQIVND (reference sequence). The entire variable domain, with the rest obtained from reference TRBV19 and TRBJ2-1, is as follows: DGGITQSPKYLFRKEGQNVTLSCEQNLNHDAMYWYRQDPGQGLRLIYYSQIVNDFQKGDIAEGYSVSREKKESFPLTVTSAQKNPTAFYLCASSNSPGQISYNEQFFGPGTRLTVL.

This clone was recorded once. The chain recombines TRBV5-4 with TRBJ1-1; D is uncertain. This CDR3 is built from 11 residues. CDR1 SGHNT and CDR2 YYREEE come from the germline V gene (reference sequence). Trimming stripped 0 bases from V and 7 bases from J, with 4 bases between. The chain's CDR3 is CASSLGSEAFF. CDR3 DNA: TGTGCCAGCAGCTTGGGGAGTGAAGCTTTCTTT.

The rearrangement links TRBV6-5 to TRBJ2-1; 8 positions agree with TRBD1. Germline V lookup: CDR1 MNHEY, CDR2 SVGAGI. The CDR3 is made up of 15 amino acids. V dropped 6 bases and J dropped 6; count of bases not matched to a gene: 10. The CDR3 DNA follows: TGTGCCAGCAGCACAGGGACAGGATATCTCAATGAGCAGTTCTTC. It specifies CASSTGTGYLNEQFF.

This clone appeared once. The J gene is TRBJ2-6, the V gene TRBV25-1; D perhaps matches TRBD1 (6 bases). V was pared by 1 base and J by 2 bases, with 9 bases between. The CDR3 consists of 16 residues. In germline, CDR1 is MGHDK, CDR2 SYGVNS. CDR3 nucleotides: TGTGCCAGCAGTGAATTGGCAGGGGCTGGGGCCAACGTCCTGACTTTC. Translated: CASSELAGAGANVLTF.

V gene TRBV19 combines with J gene TRBJ1-2, with a weak D call TRBD1 (5 bases). V was shortened by 3 bases and J by 2 bases, with 10 bases between the two germline ends. Germline CDR1 reads LNHDA; CDR2 reads SQIVND (reference sequence). The CDR3 contains 14 residues. CDR3 in amino acids: CASSIPNRNYGYTF. CDR3 sequence (DNA): TGTGCCAGTAGTATCCCCAACAGGAACTATGGCTACACCTTC.

V gene TRBV6-2 or TRBV6-3 combines with J gene TRBJ2-2, with a weak D call TRBD1 (6 bases). This CDR3 region has 16 residues. V lost 3 bases and J lost 6, with 17 bases in between. Per the germline V gene, CDR1 is MNHEY and CDR2 is SVGEGT. The CDR3 loop is CASSYVVTGPPGELFF. The CDR3 DNA follows: TGTGCCAGCAGTTATGTAGTAACAGGGCCCCCCGGGGAGCTGTTTTTT.

The genes are TRBV19 and TRBJ1-5; no definite D call. The CDR3 has 15 residues. Germline CDR1 and CDR2: LNHDA and SQIVND (reference sequence). The V end was cut by 1 base, the J end by 5 bases, with 12 bases between. CDR3 residues: CASSIGSVKHQPQHF. In DNA, the CDR3 is TGTGCCAGTAGTATAGGGTCCGTTAAGCATCAGCCCCAGCATTTT.

About this clone: Sequence at one end of the junction differs from germline and may be a read error. This chain joins TRBV7-7 and TRBJ2-5, with D tentatively TRBD1 (6 bases). Looked up from germline, CDR1 is SSHAT and CDR2 is FNYEAQ (reference sequence). The CDR3 contains 13 residues. CDR3 amino acids: CASSSGQWETQYF. The CDR3 DNA is TGTGCTAGCAGCTCTGGACAGTGGGAGACCCAGTACTTC. The full variable domain, its missing parts supplied by reference TRBV7-7 and TRBJ2-5, is GAGVSQSPRYKVTKRGQDVTLRCDPISSHATLYWYQQALGQGPEFLTYFNYEAQPDKSGLPSDRFSAERPEGSISTLTIQRTEQRDSAMYRCASSSGQWETQYFGPGTRLLVL.

The CDR3 DNA sequence: TGTGCCAGCAGCCCTACGACACTTTGGGAGCAGTTCTTC. Translation: CASSPTTLWEQFF. V and J are TRBV6-4 and TRBJ2-1; D uncertain. This CDR3 spans 13 amino acids. Deletions cut 6 bases from V and 10 bases from J, with 16 bases between. Germline assignment: CDR1 MRHNA and CDR2 SNTAGT.

The V and J genes are TRBV6-4 and TRBJ2-1; 12 bases fit TRBD2. Germline V gives CDR1 MRHNA, CDR2 SNTAGT. The CDR3 contains 16 residues. V trimming: 2 bases; J trimming: 8 bases; junction bases outside the gene matches: 7. CDR3 region: CASSDRGTSGRDEQFF. DNA for the CDR3: TGTGCCAGCAGTGACCGCGGGACTAGCGGGCGGGATGAGCAGTTCTTC.

The chain carries TRBV19 and TRBJ2-7, with 10 bases matching TRBD2. The CDR3 is made up of 15 amino acids. The germline V gene has CDR1 LNHDA and CDR2 SQIVND (reference sequence). Trimming cost V 8 bases and J 3 bases; bases outside gene matches: 10. The CDR3 here is CASAPTSGPSYEQYF. In DNA form, the CDR3 reads TGTGCCAGTGCCCCGACTAGCGGGCCAAGCTACGAGCAGTACTTC.

The V and J genes are TRBV27 and TRBJ1-5; maybe TRBD1 (6 bases). Germline V CDR1 and CDR2: MNHEY, SMNVEV (reference sequence). V lost 1 base, J lost 1 base, and 8 bases lay in between. The CDR3 has 15 amino acids. The CDR3 region has the DNA TGTGCCAGCAGTTTATATGGGACAAGCAATCAGCCCCAGCATTTT. Amino acids: CASSLYGTSNQPQHF.

The rearrangement joins TRBV7-9 to TRBJ1-4; D is unclear. Germline V gives CDR1 SEHNR, CDR2 FQNEAQ (reference sequence). This CDR3 is built from 14 residues. V was trimmed by 1 base and J by 7 bases, leaving 10 bases between them. CDR3 protein: CASSLDLGGEKLFF. The CDR3 coding sequence is TGTGCCAGCAGCTTAGACCTGGGAGGTGAAAAACTGTTTTTT.

The rearrangement uses TRBV28 and TRBJ2-2, with a possible D match to TRBD2 (5 bases). The CDR3 runs to 13 residues. V lost 6 bases and J lost 5, with 10 bases in between. Germline values: CDR1 MDHEN, CDR2 SYDVKM. The CDR3 is CASRREGTGELFF. CDR3 DNA: TGTGCCAGCAGACGAGAGGGAACCGGGGAGCTGTTTTTT. The whole variable domain, filled in from reference TRBV28 and TRBJ2-2, reads DVKVTQSSRYLVKRTGEKVFLECVQDMDHENMFWYRQDPGLGLRLIYFSYDVKMKEKGDIPEGYSVSREKKERFSLILESASTNQTSMYLCASRREGTGELFFGEGSRLTVL.

The chain recombines TRBV7-9 with TRBJ2-3; D unresolved. Germline-derived CDR1 and CDR2 are SEHNR and FQNEAQ (reference sequence). This CDR3 is 15 amino acids long. The V end lost 7 bases, the J end lost 0 bases, and 14 bases lay between the germline ends. The CDR3 sequence is CASTPLGHSTDTQYF. The DNA for the CDR3 is TGTGCCAGCACCCCGCTAGGCCACAGCACAGATACGCAGTATTTT.

This clone was seen just once. The chain has TRBV19 and TRBJ1-5; D is ambiguous. The germline V gene has CDR1 LNHDA and CDR2 SQIVND (reference sequence). V gave up 5 bases and J gave up 2 bases, with 10 bases separating them. CDR3 length: 14 residues. The CDR3 coding sequence is TGTGCCAGTAGTGGTTGGGCAGGCAATCAGCCCCAGCATTTT. Translated, it gives CASSGWAGNQPQHF. Combining the CDR3 with reference TRBV19 and TRBJ1-5 gives the whole variable domain DGGITQSPKYLFRKEGQNVTLSCEQNLNHDAMYWYRQDPGQGLRLIYYSQIVNDFQKGDIAEGYSVSREKKESFPLTVTSAQKNPTAFYLCASSGWAGNQPQHFGDGTRLSIL.

The chain uses TRBV4-3 and TRBJ1-6; 7 nucleotides match TRBD1. Germline V gene sequence: CDR1 LGHNA, CDR2 YSLEER. CDR3 size: 15 residues. J lost 4 bases, V lost 4 bases, and 4 bases had no gene match. The CDR3 nucleotides read TGCGCCAGCAGCCTTGGGACAGCTTATAATTCACCCCTCCACTTT. It specifies CASSLGTAYNSPLHF.